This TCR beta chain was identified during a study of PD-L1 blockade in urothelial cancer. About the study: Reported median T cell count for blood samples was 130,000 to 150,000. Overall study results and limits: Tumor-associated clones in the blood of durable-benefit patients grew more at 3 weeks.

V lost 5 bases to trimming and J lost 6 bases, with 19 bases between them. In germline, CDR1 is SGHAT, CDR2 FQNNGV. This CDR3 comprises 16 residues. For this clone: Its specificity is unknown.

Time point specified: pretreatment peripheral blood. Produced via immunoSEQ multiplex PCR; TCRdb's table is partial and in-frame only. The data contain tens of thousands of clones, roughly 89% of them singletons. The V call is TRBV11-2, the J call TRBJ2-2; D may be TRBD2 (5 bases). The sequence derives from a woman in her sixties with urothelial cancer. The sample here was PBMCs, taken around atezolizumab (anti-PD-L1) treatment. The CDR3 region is CASSPRGDYLPGELFF. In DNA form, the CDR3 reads TGTGCCAGCAGCCCTAGAGGCGACTACCTCCCCGGGGAGCTGTTTTTT.